The 9 T cell receptor beta chains given below trace back to one sample, sequenced in a study of cytomegalovirus exposure and HLA in healthy donors. The protocol was immunoSEQ multiplex PCR, while the TCRdb copy is restricted to in-frame clones and leaves out a portion. The profile shows roughly 150,000 clones, almost 85% of them singletons. The source material was PBMCs. The receptors derive from a man aged 30 to 45 in good health and CMV-seropositive.

This clone was detected ten times or more. This chain links TRBV19 with TRBJ1-4; the D gene is possibly TRBD1 (6 bases). This CDR3 contains 15 residues. Germline values: CDR1 LNHDA, CDR2 SQIVND (reference sequence). The V end was cut by 7 bases, the J end by 0 bases, with 12 bases between. The CDR3 nucleotides are TGTGCCAGTACGCCAGGGGCGGCAACTAATGAAAAACTGTTTTTT. Translated: CASTPGAATNEKLFF. The full variable domain, completed using reference TRBV19 and TRBJ1-4, is DGGITQSPKYLFRKEGQNVTLSCEQNLNHDAMYWYRQDPGQGLRLIYYSQIVNDFQKGDIAEGYSVSREKKESFPLTVTSAQKNPTAFYLCASTPGAATNEKLFFGSGTQLSVL.

This chain connects TRBV23-1 to TRBJ2-7, with D maybe TRBD1 (5 bases). TRBV23-1 is recorded as an ORF, its role being uncertain. This CDR3 region has 15 residues. V lost 2 bases and J lost 3, with 14 bases in between. The CDR3 coding sequence is TGCGCCAGCAGTCAAGGGGCCCAGTACCTCTACGAGCAGTACTTC. This encodes CASSQGAQYLYEQYF.

The V and J genes are TRBV10-3 and TRBJ1-2; 10 bases align to TRBD1. CDR1 and CDR2 from the germline V gene are ENHRY and SYGVKD. Unmatched junction bases numbered 4, after V lost 0 bases and J lost 9 bases. The CDR3 consists of 14 residues. The CDR3 here is CAISESTGGARYTF. The DNA for the CDR3 is TGTGCCATCAGTGAGTCGACAGGGGGCGCGCGCTACACCTTC.

The chain links TRBV12-5 to TRBJ2-7, with 9 bases identical to TRBD2. The CDR3 has 13 residues. The germline V gene has CDR1 LGHNT and CDR2 FRNRAP. The V gene end was trimmed by 4 bases and the J gene end by 5 bases; junction bases not matched to a gene: 3. The CDR3 nucleotides read TGTGCTAGTGGTTCTAGCGGGGTCCACGAGCAGTACTTC. This codes for CASGSSGVHEQYF.

This chain's CDR3 is CASSIGQGAADTQYF. In DNA form, the CDR3 reads TGTGCCAGCAGCATTGGACAGGGGGCGGCAGATACGCAGTATTTT. The genes are TRBV5-8 and TRBJ2-3; the match to TRBD1 covers 11 bases. The CDR3 loop spans 15 amino acids. Germline trimming cut 4 bases from V and 4 bases from J; bases unmatched to any gene: 5. CDR1 SGHTS and CDR2 YDEGEE come from the germline V gene.

The gene calls are TRBV5-6 and TRBJ1-1, with a weak D call TRBD1 (6 bases). The CDR3 is 15 residues long. Germline lookup yields CDR1 SGHDT and CDR2 YYEEEE. Trimming pared 3 bases from V and 4 bases from J, leaving 16 bases between. CDR3 residues: CASSSRGGAGTEAFF. CDR3 DNA sequence: TGTGCCAGCAGCTCCCGAGGGGGGGCCGGCACTGAAGCTTTCTTT.

V gene TRBV30 combines with J gene TRBJ2-1; TRBD1 matches 8 bases. Germline trimming cut 0 bases from V and 3 bases from J; bases unmatched to any gene: 4. The CDR3 sequence is 15 residues long. From germline, CDR1 is GTSNPN and CDR2 SVGIG (reference sequence). CDR3 sequence: CAWSVGTGLYNEQFF. CDR3 in DNA: TGTGCCTGGAGTGTAGGGACAGGTCTCTACAATGAGCAGTTCTTC. The full variable domain, rest sourced from reference TRBV30 and TRBJ2-1, is SQTIHQWPATLVQPVGSPLSLECTVEGTSNPNLYWYRQAAGRGLQLLFYSVGIGQISSEVPQNLSASRPQDRQFILSSKKLLLSDSGFYLCAWSVGTGLYNEQFFGPGTRLTVL.

This chain connects TRBV11-2 to TRBJ1-4, with unresolved D. Germline values: CDR1 SGHAT, CDR2 FQNNGV. V was shortened by 5 bases and J by 4 bases, with 5 bases between the two germline ends. The CDR3 covers 12 residues. This chain's CDR3 is CASSLFNEKLFF. The CDR3 bases are TGTGCCAGCAGCCTGTTTAATGAAAAACTGTTTTTT.

The chain uses TRBV14 and TRBJ2-7, with D possibly being TRBD2 (6 bases). This CDR3 is built from 13 residues. Germline CDR1 reads SGHDN; CDR2 reads FVKESK. The V gene lost 6 bases and the J gene lost 0 bases, with 9 bases spanning the gap. The DNA for the CDR3 is TGTGCCAGCAGACGGGGACTCTCCTACGAGCAGTACTTC. Residues: CASRRGLSYEQYF.